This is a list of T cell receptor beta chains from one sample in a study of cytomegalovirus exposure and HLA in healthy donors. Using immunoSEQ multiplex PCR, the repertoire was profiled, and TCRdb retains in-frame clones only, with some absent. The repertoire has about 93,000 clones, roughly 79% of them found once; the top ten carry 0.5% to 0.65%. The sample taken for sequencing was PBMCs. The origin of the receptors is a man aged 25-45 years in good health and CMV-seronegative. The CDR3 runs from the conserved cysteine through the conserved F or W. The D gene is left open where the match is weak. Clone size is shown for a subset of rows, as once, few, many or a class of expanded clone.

cdr3_aa: CASSETGQGGNEQFF; cdr3_nt: TGTGCCAGCAGTGAAACGGGACAGGGAGGGAATGAGCAGTTCTTC; j_call: TRBJ2-1; clone_size: few; cdr3_length: 15; d_call: TRBD1; v_call: TRBV2
cdr3_aa: CASSVYGSSYNEQFF; cdr3_nt: TGTGCCAGCAGCGTTTACGGGAGCTCCTACAATGAGCAGTTCTTC; j_call: TRBJ2-1; clone_size: -; cdr3_length: 15; d_call: -; v_call: TRBV9
cdr3_aa: CAIREDTRNQPQHF; cdr3_nt: TGTGCCATCAGGGAGGACACGCGCAATCAGCCCCAGCATTTT; j_call: TRBJ1-5; clone_size: -; cdr3_length: 14; d_call: -; v_call: TRBV10-3
cdr3_aa: CASSTTASSYNSPLHF; cdr3_nt: TGTGCCAGCAGTACGACGGCTAGCTCCTATAATTCACCCCTCCACTTT; j_call: TRBJ1-6; clone_size: -; cdr3_length: 16; d_call: -; v_call: TRBV27
cdr3_aa: CASSEDPGAYNEQFF; cdr3_nt: TGTGCCAGCAGTGAAGATCCGGGGGCCTACAATGAGCAGTTCTTC; j_call: TRBJ2-1; clone_size: medium-sized; cdr3_length: 15; d_call: -; v_call: TRBV6-1
cdr3_aa: CASSNTPSRNEQFF; cdr3_nt: TGTGCCAGTAGTAATACGCCTTCGCGAAATGAGCAGTTCTTC; j_call: TRBJ2-1; clone_size: -; cdr3_length: 14; d_call: -; v_call: TRBV19
cdr3_aa: CASSRGLYNEQFF; cdr3_nt: TGTGCCAGCAGTAGGGGTCTCTACAATGAGCAGTTCTTC; j_call: TRBJ2-1; clone_size: -; cdr3_length: 13; d_call: -; v_call: TRBV2
cdr3_aa: CASGPRGGSDTQYF; cdr3_nt: TGTGCTAGTGGTCCCAGAGGCGGTTCAGATACGCAGTATTTT; j_call: TRBJ2-3; clone_size: -; cdr3_length: 14; d_call: -; v_call: TRBV12-5
cdr3_aa: CATSPQGQFQETQYF; cdr3_nt: TGTGCCACCAGCCCACAGGGGCAGTTCCAAGAGACCCAGTACTTC; j_call: TRBJ2-5; clone_size: -; cdr3_length: 15; d_call: TRBD1; v_call: TRBV15
cdr3_aa: CASSPGQSYGYTF; cdr3_nt: TGTGCCAGCTCACCGGGACAAAGCTATGGCTACACCTTC; j_call: TRBJ1-2; clone_size: once; cdr3_length: 13; d_call: -; v_call: TRBV18
cdr3_aa: CASSVSGGWGHEQFF; cdr3_nt: TGTGCCAGCAGCGTAAGCGGGGGATGGGGGCATGAGCAGTTCTTC; j_call: TRBJ2-1; clone_size: -; cdr3_length: 15; d_call: TRBD2; v_call: TRBV5-4
cdr3_aa: CASSNLLGGGDGYTF; cdr3_nt: TGTGCCAGCAGCAACCTCCTGGGCGGGGGCGATGGCTACACCTTC; j_call: TRBJ1-2; clone_size: -; cdr3_length: 15; d_call: -; v_call: TRBV7-9
cdr3_aa: CASSFQFLGGMNTEAFF; cdr3_nt: TGTGCCAGCAGCTTTCAGTTCCTGGGGGGGATGAACACTGAAGCTTTCTTT; j_call: TRBJ1-1; clone_size: once; cdr3_length: 17; d_call: -; v_call: TRBV7-3
cdr3_aa: CASRGDYFYNEQFF; cdr3_nt: TGTGCCAGCAGGGGGGACTATTTCTACAATGAGCAGTTCTTC; j_call: TRBJ2-1; clone_size: -; cdr3_length: 14; d_call: TRBD2; v_call: TRBV25-1
cdr3_aa: CASSLLRGGGDTQYF; cdr3_nt: TGTGCCAGCAGTTTATTGAGGGGGGGCGGAGATACGCAGTATTTT; j_call: TRBJ2-3; clone_size: -; cdr3_length: 15; d_call: -; v_call: TRBV27
cdr3_aa: CATTPSGFTSTDTQYF; cdr3_nt: TGTGCCACTACACCAAGCGGCTTCACTAGCACAGATACGCAGTATTTT; j_call: TRBJ2-3; clone_size: -; cdr3_length: 16; d_call: -; v_call: TRBV19
cdr3_aa: CASSRGGGAWDNEQFF; cdr3_nt: TGTGCCAGCAGCCGCGGCGGAGGGGCTTGGGACAATGAGCAGTTCTTC; j_call: TRBJ2-1; clone_size: -; cdr3_length: 16; d_call: -; v_call: TRBV7-6
cdr3_aa: CASRLTGGGGNGYTF; cdr3_nt: TGTGCCAGCAGACTAACAGGGGGCGGGGGAAATGGCTACACCTTC; j_call: TRBJ1-2; clone_size: -; cdr3_length: 15; d_call: TRBD1; v_call: TRBV7-9